The next 2 T cell receptor beta chains were all read from a single sample in a study of T cells in Graves' hyperthyroidism and ophthalmopathy. TCR beta CDR3 sequences were amplified from RNA transcripts. A set of HTBI primers served as the primers for a first-round RT-PCR of the TCR CDR3. TCRdb redid the calling of the multiplex PCR reads with MiXCR, one entry per CDR3 protein. The data contain some 760,000 distinct CDR3 sequences, around 15% of them singletons. The sequenced sample consisted of blood. The receptor source for this set is a young woman with Graves' hyperthyroidism.

The sample holds many counts of this clonotype. The chain uses TRBV30 and TRBJ2-3; possible D gene TRBD1, 6 bases. This CDR3 is 12 amino acids long. Germline V gives CDR1 GTSNPN, CDR2 SVGIG (reference sequence). Trimming left V 4 bases short and J 3 bases short, with 8 bases between. CDR3 residues: CAWIRGTDTQYF. In DNA form, the CDR3 reads TGTGCCTGGATCAGGGGTACAGATACGCAGTATTTT.

This clonotype was counted at least ten times. This chain joins TRBV28 and TRBJ2-7; TRBD2 aligns across 8 bases. This CDR3 has 15 residues. Germline CDR1 is MDHEN and CDR2 is SYDVKM. The trim removed 6 bases at V and 3 bases at J, leaving 10 bases unmatched. The chain's CDR3 is CASRFGTSPYYEQYF. DNA of the CDR3: TGTGCCAGCAGATTCGGGACTAGTCCCTACTACGAGCAGTACTTC.